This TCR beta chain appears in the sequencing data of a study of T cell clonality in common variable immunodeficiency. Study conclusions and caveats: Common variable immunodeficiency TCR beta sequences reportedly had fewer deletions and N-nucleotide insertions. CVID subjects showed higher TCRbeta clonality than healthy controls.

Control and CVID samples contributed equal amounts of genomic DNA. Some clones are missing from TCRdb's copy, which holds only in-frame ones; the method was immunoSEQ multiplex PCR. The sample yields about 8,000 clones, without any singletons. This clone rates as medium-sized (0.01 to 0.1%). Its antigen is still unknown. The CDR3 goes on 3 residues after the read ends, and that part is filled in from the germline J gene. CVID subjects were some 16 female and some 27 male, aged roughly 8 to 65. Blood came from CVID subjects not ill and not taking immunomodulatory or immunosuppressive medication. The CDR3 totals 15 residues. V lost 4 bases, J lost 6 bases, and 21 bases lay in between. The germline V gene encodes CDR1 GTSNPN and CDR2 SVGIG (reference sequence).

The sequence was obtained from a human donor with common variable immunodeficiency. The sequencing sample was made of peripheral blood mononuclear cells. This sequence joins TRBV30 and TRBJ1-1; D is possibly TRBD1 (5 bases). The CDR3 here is CAWIDAWGGSAEAFF. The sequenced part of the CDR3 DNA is TGTGCCTGGATCGATGCTTGGGGGGGTAGCGCTGAA.